The TCR beta chain described here comes from a study of glioma-infiltrating T cells after dendritic cell vaccination. Turning to the study itself: Between about 2002 and 2012, patients got autologous tumor lysate-pulsed dendritic cell vaccines.

Input was approximately 2 ug genomic DNA, or all available if less. TCRdb's table, derived via immunoSEQ multiplex PCR, lists solely in-frame clones and lacks some. The profile covers just under 100,000 clones, with more than 70% appearing a single time and 5.4% taken by the ten largest. Looked up from germline, CDR1 is SGHRS and CDR2 is YFSETQ. This CDR3 has 18 amino acids. The V gene end was trimmed by 0 bases and the J gene end by 8 bases; junction bases not matched to a gene: 18. Time point denoted: after dendritic cell vaccination, including at tumor progression/relapse. This receptor was obtained from a human donor with glioblastoma. The material was blood, obtained after dendritic cell vaccination. The chain employs TRBV5-1 and TRBJ1-2, with 8 bases identical to TRBD1. The CDR3 sequence: CASSLVAGRGRLPRGYTF. CDR3 nucleotides: TGCGCCAGCAGCTTGGTCGCGGGCAGGGGGCGGCTACCTCGGGGCTACACCTTC.